A single sample is the source of the 24 T cell receptor beta chains below, sequenced in a study of graft-versus-host responses after intestinal transplantation. Profiled with immunoSEQ multiplex PCR; TCRdb holds only in-frame clones, not every one. The repertoire includes 70,000 to 95,000 clones, approximately 92% of them detected once, and about 1% sits in the top ten. These receptors are not linked to any known antigen. This sample comprised unstimulated CD8+ T cells sorted from spleen or lymph node cells, obtained before transplant. Every receptor here comes from a human donor who was the organ donor for an intestinal transplant.

The chain combines TRBV27 with TRBJ2-5; 9 bases line up with TRBD2. TRBJ2-7 matches the DNA end more closely, so the J call is doubtful. CDR1 and CDR2 from the germline V gene are MNHEY and SMNVEV (reference sequence). This CDR3 is built from 16 residues. The CDR3 protein is CASSLLATSGTYEQYF. The DNA for the CDR3 is TGTGCCAGCAGTTTATTAGCGACTAGCGGAACCTACGAGCAGTACTTC.

The V call is TRBV19, the J call TRBJ1-5; D might be TRBD1 (5 bases). The germline gives CDR1 LNHDA, CDR2 SQIVND (reference sequence). CDR3 size: 15 residues. Trimming shortened V by 5 bases and J by 6 bases, and 17 bases separated the two germline ends. The CDR3 sequence: CASSSRAGPVQPQHF. CDR3 in DNA: TGTGCCAGTAGTTCTCGGGCGGGGCCGGTTCAGCCCCAGCATTTT.

This clone was detected once. The chain uses TRBV27 and TRBJ2-3; D is unclear. V lost 5 bases and J lost 6, with 12 bases in between. Germline values: CDR1 MNHEY, CDR2 SMNVEV (reference sequence). The CDR3 extends over 13 amino acids. The CDR3 reads CASSPRLGDTQYF. CDR3 DNA sequence: TGTGCCAGCAGTCCCCGCCTCGGGGATACGCAGTATTTT.

The chain links TRBV27 to TRBJ2-1; D may be TRBD2 (5 bases). The CDR3 length is 14 residues. The germline V and J ends were trimmed by 4 bases and 1 base, with 8 bases remaining between them. CDR1 and CDR2 (germline): MNHEY, SMNVEV (reference sequence). DNA of the CDR3: TGTGCCAGCAGTTACGGGGAGTCCTACAATGAGCAGTTCTTC. Translated, it gives CASSYGESYNEQFF.

The gene calls are TRBV14 and TRBJ2-1; D not resolved. The CDR3 has 13 residues. V was trimmed by 3 bases and J by 7 bases, leaving 10 bases between them. Germline values: CDR1 SGHDN, CDR2 FVKESK. The CDR3 is CASSQLAANEQFF. The CDR3 DNA reads TGTGCCAGCAGCCAGTTGGCGGCGAATGAGCAGTTCTTC. Drawing the rest from reference TRBV14 and TRBJ2-1, the complete variable domain is EAGVTQFPSHSVIEKGQTVTLRCDPISGHDNLYWYRRVMGKEIKFLLHFVKESKQDESGMPNNRFLAERTGGTYSTLKVQPAELEDSGVYFCASSQLAANEQFFGPGTRLTVL.

The chain employs TRBV4-1 and TRBJ2-1; maybe TRBD1 (6 bases). The CDR3 contains 14 residues. V was pared by 4 bases and J by 8 bases, with 15 bases between. CDR1 and CDR2 from the germline V gene are MGHRA and YSYEKL. The DNA of the CDR3 is TGCGCCAGCAGCCCGGGGACACTCCTCTATGAGCAGTTCTTC. Amino acids: CASSPGTLLYEQFF.

This chain links TRBV7-2 with TRBJ2-7; 8 bases are a match to TRBD2. V gave up 7 bases and J gave up 2 bases; unmatched junction bases: 4. Per germline, CDR1 SGHTA and CDR2 FQGNSA. The CDR3 totals 13 residues. Here the CDR3 reads CASTGGGPYEQYF. The CDR3 DNA sequence: TGTGCCAGCACCGGGGGGGGCCCCTACGAGCAGTACTTC.

The V gene is TRBV6-6, the J gene TRBJ1-6; D is uncertain. CDR3 size: 13 residues. Trimming removed 7 bases at V and 0 bases at J, with 4 bases between. Germline CDR1 and CDR2: MNHNY and SVGAGI (reference sequence). DNA for the CDR3: TGTGCCAGCATCAGCTCCTATAATTCACCCCTCCACTTT. This codes for CASISSYNSPLHF.

J is TRBJ2-5 and V is TRBV9; TRBD2 matches 9 bases. Germline-derived CDR1 and CDR2 are SGDLS and YYNGEE. This CDR3 contains 16 residues. V lost 4 bases to trimming and J lost 5 bases; unmatched junction nucleotides: 12. For the CDR3, the DNA is TGTGCCAGCAGCCACCCCCTCCTAGCGGGGCGCGAGACCCAGTACTTC. Its translation is CASSHPLLAGRETQYF.

The J gene is TRBJ1-2, the V gene TRBV28; TRBD1 might be the D (6 bases). CDR3 size: 13 residues. The V gene's germline CDR1 is MDHEN and CDR2 SYDVKM. V was clipped by 2 bases and J by 6 bases, with 10 bases between them. CDR3 in amino acids: CASSLPAGDGYTF. CDR3 nucleotide sequence: TGTGCCAGCAGTTTACCGGCAGGGGATGGCTACACCTTC.

This chain connects TRBV6-1 to TRBJ2-2, with D possibly TRBD1 on 5 matching bases. The germline gives CDR1 MNHNS, CDR2 SASEGT. The CDR3 is 16 residues long. The germline V and J ends were trimmed by 2 bases and 0 bases, with 10 bases remaining between them. As DNA, the CDR3 is TGTGCCAGCAGTGAATTAGGCAGGGCGAACACCGGGGAGCTGTTTTTT. As protein: CASSELGRANTGELFF.

With respect to this clone: Its ends do not fully match the called genes, so a read error is possible. The chain combines TRBV2 with TRBJ1-5; perhaps TRBD1 as D (5 bases). This CDR3 is built from 12 residues. Per germline, CDR1 SNHLY and CDR2 FYNNEI. In DNA, the CDR3 is TGTGCCAGCAGTGAAATGGGGGGTCTCGAGGATTTT. It encodes CASSEMGGLEDF.

The rearrangement joins TRBV19 to TRBJ2-7, with 9 positions matching TRBD2. Germline V lookup: CDR1 LNHDA, CDR2 SQIVND (reference sequence). After removal of 1 base from V and 2 bases from J, the junction contained 3 bases not matched to a gene. This CDR3 region has 15 residues. In DNA form, the CDR3 reads TGTGCCAGTAGTATAGGTAGCGGGGGCACCTACGAGCAGTACTTC. The encoded protein is CASSIGSGGTYEQYF. The full variable domain, completed using reference TRBV19 and TRBJ2-7, is DGGITQSPKYLFRKEGQNVTLSCEQNLNHDAMYWYRQDPGQGLRLIYYSQIVNDFQKGDIAEGYSVSREKKESFPLTVTSAQKNPTAFYLCASSIGSGGTYEQYFGPGTRLTVT.

J is TRBJ2-5 and V is TRBV7-9; no clear D. This CDR3 contains 12 residues. V lost 2 bases, J lost 4 bases, and 5 bases lay in between. From germline, CDR1 is SEHNR and CDR2 FQNEAQ (reference sequence). The CDR3, as DNA: TGTGCCAGCAGCTTACTACGAGAGACCCAGTACTTC. Translating it yields CASSLLRETQYF. The entire variable domain, with the rest obtained from reference TRBV7-9 and TRBJ2-5, is as follows: DTGVSQNPRHKITKRGQNVTFRCDPISEHNRLYWYRQTLGQGPEFLTYFQNEAQLEKSRLLSDRFSAERPKGSFSTLEIQRTEQGDSAMYLCASSLLRETQYFGPGTRLLVL.

The chain couples TRBV19 to TRBJ1-5, with 7 bases fitting TRBD1. CDR1 and CDR2 from the germline V gene are LNHDA and SQIVND (reference sequence). This CDR3 is built from 15 residues. V was clipped by 1 base and J by 3 bases; unmatched bases: 3. The CDR3 loop is CASSIGGGHNQPQHF. CDR3 in DNA: TGTGCCAGTAGTATAGGAGGGGGCCACAATCAGCCCCAGCATTTT.

The gene calls are TRBV5-8 and TRBJ1-5, with D perhaps TRBD1 (6 bases). Germline V CDR1 and CDR2: SGHTS, YDEGEE. This CDR3 has 14 residues. Trimming removed 4 bases at V and 3 bases at J, with 11 bases between. This chain's CDR3 is CASSTRGNNQPQHF. The CDR3 coding sequence is TGTGCCAGCAGCACCAGGGGTAACAATCAGCCCCAGCATTTT.

This chain joins TRBV10-3 and TRBJ2-4; 8 positions agree with TRBD1. Germline CDR1 reads ENHRY; CDR2 reads SYGVKD. CDR3 length: 18 residues. J lost 0 bases, V lost 4 bases, and 11 bases had no gene match. Written as DNA, the CDR3 is TGTGCCATCAGTGTCGGGCCCCGGACAGGGAAAGCCAAAAACATTCAGTACTTC. As protein: CAISVGPRTGKAKNIQYF.

This rearrangement joins TRBV2 to TRBJ1-4; the match to TRBD1 covers 7 bases. The CDR3 has 15 residues. Germline values: CDR1 SNHLY, CDR2 FYNNEI. V dropped 8 bases and J dropped 5; count of bases not matched to a gene: 11. Here the CDR3 reads CASSDRDSRNEKLFF. Written as DNA, the CDR3 is TGTGCCAGCTCCGACCGGGACAGTCGGAATGAAAAACTGTTTTTT.

This clone has just one count. The rearrangement uses TRBV5-1 and TRBJ1-1; D is unresolved. The V gene's germline CDR1 is SGHRS and CDR2 YFSETQ. V was cut by 4 bases and J by 1 base, with 14 bases left in between. The CDR3 length is 15 residues. CDR3: CASSHEQIRNTEAFF. The CDR3 region has the DNA TGCGCCAGCAGCCACGAACAGATCCGGAACACTGAAGCTTTCTTT.

This chain connects TRBV6-5 to TRBJ2-3, with TRBD2 identical over 7 bases. Germline values: CDR1 MNHEY, CDR2 SVGAGI. The V and J ends lost 8 bases and 7 bases, in that order; junction bases with no gene match: 9. The CDR3 loop spans 13 amino acids. The CDR3 reads CASAFGRLYTQYF. The CDR3 DNA reads TGTGCCAGCGCTTTCGGGAGGCTCTATACGCAGTATTTT.

V is TRBV6-5 and J is TRBJ2-7; D perhaps matches TRBD1 (6 bases). This CDR3 spans 14 amino acids. Germline CDR1 MNHEY, CDR2 SVGAGI. The V and J ends lost 2 bases and 7 bases respectively, with 15 bases between them. CDR3 sequence: CASSYTAAGDEQYF. CDR3 DNA: TGTGCCAGCAGTTACACGGCCGCAGGGGATGAGCAGTACTTC.

V usage is TRBV28 and J usage is TRBJ2-7; possible D gene TRBD2, 6 bases. CDR3 size: 15 residues. V was shortened by 3 bases and J by 2 bases, with 14 bases between the two germline ends. Germline V lookup: CDR1 MDHEN, CDR2 SYDVKM. The CDR3 bases are TGTGCCAGCAGTTTCGTCGGGGGACCGCCCTACGAGCAGTACTTC. Translation: CASSFVGGPPYEQYF.

The genes are TRBV5-1 and TRBJ2-3; 8 bases match TRBD2. Per the germline V gene, CDR1 is SGHRS and CDR2 is YFSETQ. Trimming removed 4 bases from V and 4 bases from J; junction bases left unmatched: 17. The CDR3 is 18 residues long. The DNA for the CDR3 is TGCGCCAGCAGCGCCCACTGGCGGGGGGTTTGGGCGGCAGATACGCAGTATTTT. It encodes CASSAHWRGVWAADTQYF.

The V gene is TRBV9, the J gene TRBJ2-7, with 10 bases that match TRBD1. CDR3 size: 14 residues. V trimming: 0 bases; J trimming: 7 bases; junction bases outside the gene matches: 4. The germline CDR1 and CDR2 sequences are SGDLS and YYNGEE. In nucleotides, the CDR3 is TGTGCCAGCAGCGTAGGGGACAGGGGAGGAGAGCAGTACTTC. Its translation is CASSVGDRGGEQYF.